This entry describes one T cell receptor beta chain. This CDR3 comprises 13 residues. The V segment lost 4 bases and the J segment 4 bases; nucleotides outside the gene matches: 3. Germline V CDR1 and CDR2: GTSNPN, SVGIG (reference sequence). The data originate from a study of blood T cell repertoires in COVID-19. Measured with immunoSEQ multiplex PCR; TCRdb has only the in-frame clones, and not every one. The table shows fewer than 250,000 clones, with roughly nine tenths occurring only once. This clonotype was sampled from a man under 40 who had recovered from COVID-19. The chain uses TRBV30 and TRBJ2-3; 9 bases are shared with TRBD2. Sequenced material: PBMCs or T cells enriched from blood (not recorded which). CDR3 bases: TGTGCCTGGACTAGCGGGAAGGCAGATACGCAGTATTTT. It yields the protein CAWTSGKADTQYF. Looking up the rest from reference TRBV30 and TRBJ2-3 gives the full variable domain: SQTIHQWPATLVQPVGSPLSLECTVEGTSNPNLYWYRQAAGRGLQLLFYSVGIGQISSEVPQNLSASRPQDRQFILSSKKLLLSDSGFYLCAWTSGKADTQYFGPGTRLTVL.